This TCR beta chain emerged from a study of cytomegalovirus exposure and HLA in healthy donors. Overall study: Later analysis reported that the approximately 110 validation repertoires shared the platform of the 600 to 750 first-cohort repertoires. Study outcomes and limitations: Reports credit the classifier with highly specific, highly sensitive diagnosis of cytomegalovirus status. Through in vitro validation, a few CMV-associated chains were shown to be specific for CMV antigens.

About this clone itself: Its antigen remains unidentified.

The CDR3 loop spans 15 amino acids. V lost 3 bases, J lost 6 bases, and 15 bases lay in between. CDR1 is LNHDA and CDR2 is SQIVND in the germline V gene (reference sequence). This table comes from immunoSEQ multiplex PCR, and its TCRdb copy is limited to in-frame clones, with some not included. Of about 220,000 clones listed, approximately 88% are singletons. Sequenced input: PBMCs. The chain links TRBV19 to TRBJ2-1; a possible D gene is TRBD2 (6 bases). This TCR was recovered from a woman in her 30s in good health and CMV-seropositive. The CDR3 DNA sequence: TGTGCCAGTAGTATTTTCCGGGAGATACCCAATGAGCAGTTCTTC. Translating it yields CASSIFREIPNEQFF.